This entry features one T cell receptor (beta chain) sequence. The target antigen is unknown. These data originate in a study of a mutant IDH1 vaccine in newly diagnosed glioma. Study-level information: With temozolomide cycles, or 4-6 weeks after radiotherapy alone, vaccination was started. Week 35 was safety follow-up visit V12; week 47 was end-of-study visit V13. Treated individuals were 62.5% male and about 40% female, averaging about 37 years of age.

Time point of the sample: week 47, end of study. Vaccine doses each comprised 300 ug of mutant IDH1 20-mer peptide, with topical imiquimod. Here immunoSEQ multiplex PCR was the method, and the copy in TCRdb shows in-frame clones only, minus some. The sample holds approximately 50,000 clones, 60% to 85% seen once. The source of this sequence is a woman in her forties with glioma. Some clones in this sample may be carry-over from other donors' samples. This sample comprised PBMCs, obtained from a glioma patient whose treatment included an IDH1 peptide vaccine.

CDR3 loop: CASSQSTKETQYF. In DNA, the CDR3 is TGTGCCAGCAGTCAATCCACGAAAGAGACCCAGTACTTC. This rearrangement joins TRBV2 to TRBJ2-5, with no clear D. The germline V gene encodes CDR1 SNHLY and CDR2 FYNNEI. The CDR3 has 13 residues. Between the trimmed V and J ends, which lost 5 bases and 3 bases, there was a span of 10 bases.